The 30 T cell receptor beta chains in this list originate from one sample, sequenced in a study of PD-1 blockade in classical Hodgkin lymphoma. Time point specified: newly diagnosed, previously untreated cHL patient sample. CD4+ T cells were purified from thawed PBMCs by magnetic negative selection. The protocol was immunoSEQ multiplex PCR, while the TCRdb copy is restricted to in-frame clones and leaves out a portion. The sample yields about 35,000 clones, 85% to 90% seen once. The sample comprised CD4+ T cells from blood. The receptors were gathered from a human donor with classical Hodgkin lymphoma.

The chain combines TRBV6-5 with TRBJ2-5, with D hard to call. Trimming left V 0 bases short and J 1 base short, with 6 bases between. Germline V gene lookup returns CDR1 MNHEY and CDR2 SVGAGI. This CDR3 has 14 residues. This chain's CDR3 is CASSYSVSQETQYF. CDR3 nucleotide sequence: TGTGCCAGCAGTTACTCCGTCAGCCAAGAGACCCAGTACTTC.

The chain couples TRBV9 to TRBJ2-3, with D possibly being TRBD2 (5 bases). The CDR3 consists of 15 residues. Germline V lookup: CDR1 SGDLS, CDR2 YYNGEE. V was shortened by 4 bases and J by 7 bases, with 19 bases between the two germline ends. The CDR3 here is CASSSDLRELYTQYF. CDR3 DNA: TGTGCCAGCAGCTCGGATCTGAGGGAGTTATATACGCAGTATTTT.

This chain uses TRBV7-8 with TRBJ1-3; a possible D gene is TRBD1 (5 bases). Between the trimmed V and J ends, which lost 5 bases and 0 bases, there was a span of 14 bases. There are 16 residues in the CDR3. CDR1 and CDR2 (germline): SGHVS, FQNEAQ. CDR3 amino acids: CASSHQDRASGNTIYF. CDR3 DNA: TGTGCCAGCAGCCACCAAGACAGAGCCTCTGGAAACACCATATATTTT.

This chain uses TRBV25-1 with TRBJ2-7; 8 nucleotides line up with TRBD1. The ends lost 4 bases at V and 5 bases at J; junction bases unmatched: 10. Germline lookup yields CDR1 MGHDK and CDR2 SYGVNS. CDR3 length equals 15 residues. CDR3 amino acids: CASSGDRGMVHEQYF. The CDR3 nucleotides read TGTGCCAGCAGTGGTGACAGGGGAATGGTTCACGAGCAGTACTTC.

The genes are TRBV7-4 and TRBJ1-2, with D unresolved. Germline CDR1 and CDR2: SGHVT and SQSDAQ. Trimming shortened V by 0 bases and J by 7 bases, and 3 bases separated the two germline ends. The CDR3 consists of 11 residues. The CDR3 nucleotides are TGTGCCAGCAGCTTAGCGATTGGCTACACCTTC. Translating it yields CASSLAIGYTF. Full variable domain (outside the CDR3, taken from reference TRBV7-4 and TRBJ1-2): GAGVSQSPRYKVAKRGRDVALRCDSISGHVTLYWYRQTLGQGSEVLTYSQSDAQRDKSGRPSGRFSAERPERSVSTLKIQRTEQGDSAVYLCASSLAIGYTFGSGTRLTVV.

V usage is TRBV19 and J usage is TRBJ1-5; D is unresolved. CDR1 and CDR2 (germline): LNHDA, SQIVND (reference sequence). This CDR3 spans 13 amino acids. Trimming cost V 4 bases and J 4 bases, with 8 bases left between them. The CDR3 bases are TGTGCCAGTAGTACGGGAGGGAATCAGCCCCAGCATTTT. Protein product: CASSTGGNQPQHF.

The rearrangement uses TRBV7-2 and TRBJ2-1, with D unresolved. This CDR3 contains 15 residues. The V and J ends lost 1 base and 1 base respectively, with 8 bases between them. The germline V gene encodes CDR1 SGHTA and CDR2 FQGNSA. CDR3 protein: CASSLGLASYNEQFF. CDR3 coding DNA: TGTGCCAGCAGCTTAGGTCTTGCGTCCTACAATGAGCAGTTCTTC.

The chain has TRBV5-6 and TRBJ2-6; weak D call: TRBD1 (6 bases). Looked up from germline, CDR1 is SGHDT and CDR2 is YYEEEE. The V and J ends lost 3 bases and 2 bases respectively, with 6 bases between them. The CDR3 has 14 residues. CDR3 sequence (DNA): TGTGCCAGCAGCTACAGGGCTGGGGCCAACGTCCTGACTTTC. It specifies CASSYRAGANVLTF.

This chain connects TRBV27 to TRBJ1-3, with D hard to call. With 5 bases removed from V and 3 bases from J, the gap between germline ends came to 8 bases. From germline, CDR1 is MNHEY and CDR2 SMNVEV (reference sequence). The CDR3 loop spans 13 amino acids. CDR3 protein: CASSERDGNTIYF. CDR3 sequence (DNA): TGTGCCAGCAGTGAGAGGGATGGAAACACCATATATTTT.

V gene TRBV5-1 combines with J gene TRBJ2-1; D is undetermined. CDR1 is SGHRS, CDR2 YFSETQ, per germline. The V gene lost 7 bases and the J gene lost 9 bases, with 20 bases spanning the gap. The CDR3 loop spans 14 amino acids. CDR3 coding DNA: TGCGCCAGCGACCTGGACCCCACCCTGGGTGAGCAGTTCTTC. Protein product: CASDLDPTLGEQFF.

The chain recombines TRBV18 with TRBJ2-7; unclear D gene. Germline values: CDR1 KGHSH, CDR2 LQKENI. Deletions cut 5 bases from V and 1 base from J, with 3 bases between. There are 11 residues in the CDR3. The CDR3 spells CASSGSYEQYF. The CDR3 DNA reads TGTGCCAGCTCAGGTTCCTACGAGCAGTACTTC.

This clone was seen more than once but under ten times. The chain uses TRBV29-1 and TRBJ1-5; D remains unclear. CDR1 SQVTM and CDR2 ANQGSEA come from the germline V gene. V lost 6 bases and J 3 bases, leaving 9 bases between the germline ends. CDR3 length: 12 amino acids. The CDR3 spells CSVREINQPQHF. The CDR3 nucleotides are TGCAGCGTCCGGGAGATCAATCAGCCCCAGCATTTT.

This chain joins TRBV18 and TRBJ2-1; a weak D match, TRBD1 (6 bases). Germline V gives CDR1 KGHSH, CDR2 LQKENI. V lost 2 bases, J lost 2 bases, and 19 bases lay in between. The CDR3 consists of 18 residues. The CDR3 here is CASSPLDSTGYPYNEQFF. For the CDR3, the DNA is TGTGCCAGCTCACCATTGGATTCAACAGGGTACCCCTACAATGAGCAGTTCTTC.

The chain links TRBV28 to TRBJ2-7, with 8 bases that match TRBD1. The CDR3 extends over 15 amino acids. Germline values: CDR1 MDHEN, CDR2 SYDVKM. Unmatched junction bases numbered 9, after V lost 6 bases and J lost 2 bases. The chain's CDR3 is CASSYRDRSAYEQYF. In DNA form, the CDR3 reads TGTGCCAGCAGCTACCGGGACAGGAGCGCCTACGAGCAGTACTTC.

The chain recombines TRBV4-2 with TRBJ1-2, with 7 bases fitting TRBD1. V shed 0 bases and J 4 bases; nucleotides not matched to a gene: 5. The CDR3 length is 15 residues. Per germline, CDR1 LGHNA and CDR2 YNFKEQ. DNA of the CDR3: TGTGCCAGCAGCCAAGAGGTCAGGGACAGCTATGGCTACACCTTC. This encodes CASSQEVRDSYGYTF.

This chain connects TRBV30 to TRBJ1-2; the D is unclear. The CDR3 runs 12 residues. V was cut by 2 bases and J by 3 bases, with 7 bases left in between. Germline lookup yields CDR1 GTSNPN and CDR2 SVGIG (reference sequence). CDR3 amino acids: CAWSLLHYGYTF. In nucleotides, the CDR3 is TGTGCCTGGAGTTTGCTCCACTATGGCTACACCTTC. Full variable domain (rest looked up from reference TRBV30 and TRBJ1-2): SQTIHQWPATLVQPVGSPLSLECTVEGTSNPNLYWYRQAAGRGLQLLFYSVGIGQISSEVPQNLSASRPQDRQFILSSKKLLLSDSGFYLCAWSLLHYGYTFGSGTRLTVV.

J is TRBJ2-3 and V is TRBV2; possible D gene TRBD1, 5 bases. Trimming left V 7 bases short and J 6 bases short, with 11 bases between. Germline-derived CDR1 and CDR2 are SNHLY and FYNNEI. The CDR3 is 12 residues long. CDR3 residues: CASNTGWDTQYF. CDR3 coding DNA: TGTGCCAGCAACACAGGTTGGGATACGCAGTATTTT.

The chain employs TRBV18 and TRBJ2-3; D possibly corresponds to TRBD2 (5 bases). Deletions cut 3 bases from V and 2 bases from J, with 9 bases between. CDR3 length: 14 residues. The germline gives CDR1 KGHSH, CDR2 LQKENI. The CDR3 here is CASSPPGITDTQYF. DNA for the CDR3: TGTGCCAGCTCACCCCCCGGGATCACAGATACGCAGTATTTT.

V and J are TRBV4-2 and TRBJ2-2; 10 nucleotides line up with TRBD1. The germline CDR1 and CDR2 sequences are LGHNA and YNFKEQ. The ends lost 1 base at V and 6 bases at J; junction bases unmatched: 2. The CDR3 is 15 residues long. CDR3 DNA sequence: TGTGCCAGCAGCCAAGTAGGACAGGGGGCCGGGGAGCTGTTTTTT. It yields the protein CASSQVGQGAGELFF.

The V call is TRBV6-1, the J call TRBJ1-2, with TRBD1 matching over 11 bases. This CDR3 has 14 amino acids. Germline-derived CDR1 and CDR2 are MNHNS and SASEGT. V lost 6 bases to trimming and J lost 3 bases; unmatched junction nucleotides: 3. CDR3 region: CASRWTGGHYGYTF. The CDR3 DNA reads TGTGCCAGCAGGTGGACAGGGGGCCACTATGGCTACACCTTC.

The V call is TRBV5-1, the J call TRBJ1-4; TRBD1 matches at 8 bases. The CDR3 is made up of 17 amino acids. The trim removed 4 bases at V and 3 bases at J, leaving 11 bases unmatched. Germline V CDR1 and CDR2: SGHRS, YFSETQ. This CDR3 reads CASSPRGPGQANEKLFF. The CDR3, as DNA: TGCGCCAGCAGCCCTAGAGGACCGGGACAGGCTAATGAAAAACTGTTTTTT. Full variable domain (remainder filled in from reference TRBV5-1 and TRBJ1-4): KAGVTQTPRYLIKTRGQQVTLSCSPISGHRSVSWYQQTPGQGLQFLFEYFSETQRNKGNFPGRFSGRQFSNSRSEMNVSTLELGDSALYLCASSPRGPGQANEKLFFGSGTQLSVL.

The V call is TRBV6-6, the J call TRBJ1-1, with TRBD1 matching over 9 bases. With V trimmed by 6 bases and J by 5 bases, 10 bases remained unmatched. This CDR3 region has 15 residues. CDR1 is MNHNY, CDR2 SVGAGI, per germline (reference sequence). The CDR3 nucleotides read TGTGCCAGCAGCCGCGGGACAGGGAGGTTGACTGAAGCTTTCTTT. This encodes CASSRGTGRLTEAFF.

This chain joins TRBV19 and TRBJ1-5, with D perhaps matching TRBD1 (6 bases). Per germline, CDR1 LNHDA and CDR2 SQIVND (reference sequence). The CDR3 covers 15 residues. V gave up 3 bases and J gave up 2 bases, with 11 bases separating them. This CDR3 is CASSMAGGGNQPQHF. DNA of the CDR3: TGTGCCAGTAGTATGGCCGGGGGCGGCAATCAGCCCCAGCATTTT. The full variable domain, in which reference TRBV19 and TRBJ1-5 provide the parts outside the CDR3, is DGGITQSPKYLFRKEGQNVTLSCEQNLNHDAMYWYRQDPGQGLRLIYYSQIVNDFQKGDIAEGYSVSREKKESFPLTVTSAQKNPTAFYLCASSMAGGGNQPQHFGDGTRLSIL.

The chain uses TRBV11-2 and TRBJ1-2; D uncertain. The CDR3 runs to 14 residues. Trimming took off 2 bases at V and 3 bases at J, with 10 bases between the two ends. Germline assignment: CDR1 SGHAT and CDR2 FQNNGV. The CDR3 region has the DNA TGTGCCAGCAGCTTAATGGGCATAGACTATGGCTACACCTTC. Its protein is CASSLMGIDYGYTF.

The chain recombines TRBV5-5 with TRBJ2-3; D is undetermined. The CDR3 has 15 residues. Trimming stripped 2 bases from V and 7 bases from J, with 17 bases between. From germline, CDR1 is SGHKS and CDR2 YYEKEE (reference sequence). CDR3 residues: CASSLVPDASYTQYF. The CDR3 bases are TGTGCCAGCAGCTTAGTTCCCGATGCCTCCTATACGCAGTATTTT. The full variable domain, rest sourced from reference TRBV5-5 and TRBJ2-3, is DAGVTQSPTHLIKTRGQQVTLRCSPISGHKSVSWYQQVLGQGPQFIFQYYEKEERGRGNFPDRFSARQFPNYSSELNVNALLLGDSALYLCASSLVPDASYTQYFGPGTRLTVL.

The genes are TRBV7-8 and TRBJ2-7; D is perhaps TRBD1 or TRBD2 (5 bases each). CDR1 and CDR2 from the germline V gene are SGHVS and FQNEAQ. The CDR3 consists of 11 residues. The V end lost 7 bases, the J end lost 5 bases, and 9 bases lay between the germline ends. The CDR3 loop is CASTVGDEQYF. The CDR3 region has the DNA TGTGCCAGCACGGTGGGGGACGAGCAGTACTTC.

The CDR3: CATRRSPNTEAFF. CDR3 bases: TGTGCCACTAGGCGGTCCCCGAACACTGAAGCTTTCTTT. This chain connects TRBV6-4 to TRBJ1-1; no clear D. The V end lost 10 bases, the J end lost 1 base, and 13 bases lay between the germline ends. Germline lookup yields CDR1 MRHNA and CDR2 SNTAGT. The CDR3 runs to 13 residues.

This chain connects TRBV18 to TRBJ1-2; 8 nucleotides line up with TRBD1. There are 14 residues in the CDR3. V trimming: 4 bases; J trimming: 3 bases; junction bases outside the gene matches: 4. Germline V gene data show CDR1 as KGHSH and CDR2 as LQKENI. This chain's CDR3 is CASSLADRDYGYTF. The CDR3 DNA sequence: TGTGCCAGCTCACTAGCGGACAGGGACTATGGCTACACCTTC.

The chain is built from TRBV27 and TRBJ1-2, with D unclear. Germline-derived CDR1 and CDR2 are MNHEY and SMNVEV (reference sequence). The CDR3 has 15 residues. Deletions cut 2 bases from V and 2 bases from J, with 12 bases between. The CDR3 region has the DNA TGTGCCAGCAGTTTACGGGCCGCCGTAAACTATGGCTACACCTTC. Protein product: CASSLRAAVNYGYTF.

This rearrangement joins TRBV5-4 to TRBJ2-1, with 8 bases fitting TRBD2. Germline V gene lookup returns CDR1 SGHNT and CDR2 YYREEE (reference sequence). The CDR3 loop spans 14 amino acids. With 1 base clipped from V and 4 bases from J, the junction kept 1 base outside the gene matches. Written as DNA, the CDR3 is TGTGCCAGCAGCTTGTTAGCGGGATACAATGAGCAGTTCTTC. Translation: CASSLLAGYNEQFF.